This TCR beta chain was profiled in a study of CD4 T cells in relation to SARS-CoV-2 and coronaviruses. Whole-study context: TCR beta CDR3s were sequenced after 10-day antigen culture of PBMCs.

Measured with immunoSEQ multiplex PCR; TCRdb has only the in-frame clones, and not every one. The sample shows under 25,000 clones, around four fifths of them seen only once. The CDR3 covers 15 residues. From germline, CDR1 is SGHRS and CDR2 YFSETQ. Trimming shortened V by 4 bases and J by 2 bases, and 13 bases separated the two germline ends. A remark on this clone: Its antigen remains unidentified.

CD4+ T cells from unexposed donors were obtained before the COVID-19 pandemic (2011-2018). After ten to eleven days of culture, CD4+ T cells were isolated. This TCR came from a human donor in good health. This chain connects TRBV5-1 to TRBJ2-1; possibly TRBD1 for D (6 bases). Specimen: CD4+ T cells from PBMCs, cultured in vitro. Written as DNA, the CDR3 is TGCGCCAGCAGCCCCCACAGGGCGGCCTACAATGAGCAGTTCTTC. It translates to CASSPHRAAYNEQFF.